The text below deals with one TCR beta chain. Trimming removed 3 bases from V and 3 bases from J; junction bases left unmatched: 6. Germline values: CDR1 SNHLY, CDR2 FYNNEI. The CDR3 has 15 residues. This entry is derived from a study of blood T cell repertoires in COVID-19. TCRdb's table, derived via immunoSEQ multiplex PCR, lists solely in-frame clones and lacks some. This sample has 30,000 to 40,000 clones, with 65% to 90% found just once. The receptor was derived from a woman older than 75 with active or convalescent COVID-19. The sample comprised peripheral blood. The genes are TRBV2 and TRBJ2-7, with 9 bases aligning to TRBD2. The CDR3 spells CASSDGAGGYYEQYF. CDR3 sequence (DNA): TGTGCCAGCAGTGATGGAGCGGGGGGTTACTACGAGCAGTACTTC.